The rows below give T cell receptor beta chains drawn from one sample of a study of shared clonotypes between healthy human individuals. Repertoires were generated with immunoSEQ multiplex PCR, while TCRdb's copy carries only in-frame clones and drops some. The sample includes hundreds of thousands of clones, 95% to 96% seen only once; the top ten take 0.11%. The sample was naive CD8+ T cells sorted from blood. The source of these receptors is a woman aged 30 to 39 in good health. The CDR3 runs from the conserved cysteine through the conserved F or W. D genes are given only for firm matches. Clone size appears in some rows only: once, few, many, or a class for an expanded clone.

- TRBJ2-7 TRBV7-7 - TGTGCCAGCAGCTTAGGGCCCTCCTACGAGCAGTACTTC CASSLGPSYEQYF
- TRBJ2-1 TRBV4-1 - TGCGCCAGCAGCCAAGAAGCGAGCGACCCCTACAATGAGCAGTTCTTC CASSQEASDPYNEQFF
- TRBJ2-1 TRBV4-1 - TGCGCCAGCAGCCAAAACAATGAGCAGTTCTTC CASSQNNEQFF
- TRBJ1-4 TRBV28 - TGTGCCAGCAGTTTTGCCGCAACTAATGAAAAACTGTTTTTT CASSFAATNEKLFF
- TRBJ1-6 TRBV2 - TGTGCCAGCAGTGGATGGGCCAGCAATTCACCCCTCCACTTT CASSGWASNSPLHF
- TRBJ2-5 TRBV7-6 TRBD2 TGTGCCAGCATCCCTCTAGGACTAGCAGACGACCAAGAGACCCAGTACTTC CASIPLGLADDQETQYF
- TRBJ2-7 TRBV27 TRBD2 TGTGCCAGCAGCAGTTCCACCGGGACTAGCGGGAGTTACGAGCAGTACTTC CASSSSTGTSGSYEQYF
- TRBJ1-1 TRBV27 - TGTGCCAGCAGCATTGACCCCATGAACACTGAAGCTTTCTTT CASSIDPMNTEAFF
- TRBJ2-7 TRBV7-9 - TGTGCCAGCAGCCTCCCAGGGGGGGTCCAGCGGGAGTGGTACGAGCAGTACTTC CASSLPGGVQREWYEQYF
- TRBJ2-7 TRBV13 TRBD2 TGTGCCAGCAGACCCATAGCGGGGGACTACGAGCAGTACTTC CASRPIAGDYEQYF
- TRBJ1-2 TRBV28 - TGTGCCAGCGGGGGGGCCCCCTCTAACTATGGCTACACCTTC CASGGAPSNYGYTF
- TRBJ2-3 TRBV7-2 TRBD2 TGTGCCAGCACCACGGGAACTAGCGGTACAGATACGCAGTATTTT CASTTGTSGTDTQYF
- TRBJ1-4 TRBV9 - TGTGCCAGCAGCGTAGGGGGGCTGGATGAAAAACTGTTTTTT CASSVGGLDEKLFF
- TRBJ2-7 TRBV30 - TGTGCCTGGACCGTAGTGTACGGGGATACCTACGAGCAGTACTTC CAWTVVYGDTYEQYF
- TRBJ2-6 TRBV28 - TGTGCCAGCAGTTTTCCTGGGGCCAACGTCCTGACTTTC CASSFPGANVLTF
- TRBJ2-5 TRBV5-3 - TGTGCCAGAAGCCCCCCGAGAGGGAAAGAGACCCAGTACTTC CARSPPRGKETQYF
- TRBJ2-7 TRBV27 - TGTGCCAGCAGCCTCGGGACTTCGACCTACGAGCAGTACTTC CASSLGTSTYEQYF
- TRBJ1-2 TRBV13 TRBD1 TGTGCCAGCAGCGACAGGGCCGACTATGGCTACACCTTC CASSDRADYGYTF
- TRBJ1-1 TRBV7-2 - TGTGCCAGCAGACCCGGGACACACTCTGAAGCTTTCTTT CASRPGTHSEAFF
- TRBJ2-6 TRBV19 - TGTGCCAGTAGTAGCCCGACGGTCCTTGGGGCCAACGTCCTGACTTTC CASSSPTVLGANVLTF
few TRBJ1-5 TRBV4-1 TRBD1 TGCGCCAGCAGCCAAGATTGGGGACAGGTTTCCCAGCCCCAGCATTTT CASSQDWGQVSQPQHF
- TRBJ1-3 TRBV19 - TGTGCCAGTAGCCCGAGCTCTGGAAACACCATATATTTT CASSPSSGNTIYF
- TRBJ2-7 TRBV5-4 - TGTGCCAGCAGCGCTGCTAGAGTCGAGCAGTACTTC CASSAARVEQYF
- TRBJ2-1 TRBV2 - TGTGCCAGCAGTGAATTTGCCTCCTACAATGAGCAGTTCTTC CASSEFASYNEQFF
- TRBJ2-7 TRBV19 TRBD2 TGTGCCAGTTCAACGGGGGGGGGACGCTCCTACGAGCAGTACTTC CASSTGGGRSYEQYF
once TRBJ2-7 TRBV11-2 TRBD1 TGTGCCAGCAGCCTGGGACAGGGGACCGAGCAGTACTTC CASSLGQGTEQYF
- TRBJ1-2 TRBV28 - TGTGCCAGCAGTCCCGACAGTTATGGCTACACCTTC CASSPDSYGYTF
- TRBJ1-1 TRBV6-5 - TGTGCCAGCAGCGACAGGCTTTACACTGAAGCTTTCTTT CASSDRLYTEAFF
once TRBJ2-7 TRBV28 TRBD2 TGTGCCAGCAGCTCTACTATACTAGCGGAACTTCCCTACGAGCAGTACTTC CASSSTILAELPYEQYF
- TRBJ2-5 TRBV7-6 - TGTGCCAGCAGCGCCACGGGTGAGACCCAGTACTTC CASSATGETQYF
- TRBJ2-7 TRBV15 - TGTGCCACCAGCAGAGAGGGATACGAGCAGTACTTC CATSREGYEQYF
- TRBJ1-1 TRBV7-8 - TGTGCCAGCAGCTTGGGGGTAGGTCAATCAGACACTGAAGCTTTCTTT CASSLGVGQSDTEAFF
once TRBJ1-2 TRBV5-6 TRBD1 TGTGCCAGCAGCCAAAGGGCGGGGACAGGATATGGCTACACCTTC CASSQRAGTGYGYTF
- TRBJ2-2 TRBV13 TRBD1 TGTGCCAGCAGCTCGACGGGACAGGGGTTCTCCGGGGAGCTGTTTTTT CASSSTGQGFSGELFF
- TRBJ2-7 TRBV2 - TGTGCCAGCAGTGAAGACACTTGGGAGCAGTACTTC CASSEDTWEQYF
- TRBJ2-7 TRBV7-9 TRBD1 TGTGCCAGCAGCTCACTTGAAGGACAGGGGATCTACGAGCAGTACTTC CASSSLEGQGIYEQYF
- TRBJ2-1 TRBV11-2 - TGTGCCAGCCTTTGGGCGGGAATCTCTCCAGGCAATGAGCAGTTCTTC CASLWAGISPGNEQFF
- TRBJ2-1 TRBV28 TRBD2 TGTGCCAGCAGTTCCGCGGGAGGAGTATACAATGAGCAGTTCTTC CASSSAGGVYNEQFF
- TRBJ2-7 TRBV27 - - CASSFLAGRYEQYF
- TRBJ1-2 TRBV27 TRBD1 TGTGCCAGCAGTTTCCTGGGACAGGGGATAGACTATGGCTACACCTTC CASSFLGQGIDYGYTF